The 3 T cell receptor beta chains given below trace back to one sample, sequenced in a study of blood T cell repertoires in COVID-19. TCRdb keeps only in-frame clones here, not all; method: immunoSEQ multiplex PCR. The data hold tens of thousands of clones, with over 80% observed a single time. Input material: peripheral blood. The receptors derive from a woman aged 55-70 years with active COVID-19.

The chain couples TRBV5-1 to TRBJ2-2; 7 nucleotides match TRBD2. The trim removed 3 bases at V and 6 bases at J, leaving 8 bases unmatched. Germline lookup yields CDR1 SGHRS and CDR2 YFSETQ. This CDR3 is 15 amino acids long. CDR3 DNA sequence: TGCGCCAGCAGCTCCCGTGGTAGCGGGCCCGGGGAGCTGTTTTTT. Translation gives CASSSRGSGPGELFF. Combining the CDR3 with reference TRBV5-1 and TRBJ2-2 gives the whole variable domain KAGVTQTPRYLIKTRGQQVTLSCSPISGHRSVSWYQQTPGQGLQFLFEYFSETQRNKGNFPGRFSGRQFSNSRSEMNVSTLELGDSALYLCASSSRGSGPGELFFGEGSRLTVL.

The rearrangement joins TRBV28 to TRBJ2-3, with D maybe TRBD1 (6 bases). The germline V gene has CDR1 MDHEN and CDR2 SYDVKM. V lost 3 bases and J 0 bases, leaving 13 bases between the germline ends. CDR3 size: 16 residues. The CDR3 sequence: CASSFFQGSSTDTQYF. The CDR3 region has the DNA TGTGCCAGCAGTTTTTTTCAGGGGTCTAGCACAGATACGCAGTATTTT.

The rearrangement links TRBV4-3 to TRBJ2-3; tentatively, D is TRBD2 (6 bases). Trimming pared 0 bases from V and 6 bases from J, leaving 19 bases between. Germline loops: CDR1 LGHNA, CDR2 YSLEER. CDR3 length equals 17 residues. The CDR3 here is CASSQDAAGSFLDTQYF. The CDR3 nucleotides read TGCGCCAGCAGCCAAGATGCCGCGGGGAGCTTCCTCGATACGCAGTATTTT.